The sequence of this T cell receptor (beta chain) was determined in a study of T cells in Graves' hyperthyroidism and ophthalmopathy. Findings of the study overall: Ophthalmopathy was predicted by the model a median of approximately six months ahead of onset.

J was trimmed by 0 bases and V by 4 bases; bases with no gene match: 7. The CDR3 contains 18 residues. The germline CDR1 and CDR2 sequences are SEHNR and FQNEAQ (reference sequence). Amplified TCR beta CDR3 regions derived from RNA transcripts. HTBI primers drove first-round RT-PCR of the TCR CDR3. MiXCR was run by TCRdb on the multiplex PCR reads, yielding one entry per CDR3 protein. The repertoire includes approximately 700,000 distinct CDR3 sequences, 40% to 55% of them detected once, and 6.5% to 9% sits in the top ten. Concerning this clonotype itself: Its antigen is still unknown.

Clinical symptoms, serum thyroxine, TRAb, thyroid ultrasound and orbital computed tomography informed diagnoses. This clonotype was sampled from an adult man with Graves' disease, either hyperthyroidism or ophthalmopathy (not recorded which). The rearrangement uses TRBV7-9 and TRBJ2-6; 9 nucleotides agree with TRBD1. Source material: peripheral blood or thyroid tissue (not recorded which). CDR3 region: CASSSAGTGRSGANVLTF. The CDR3 region has the DNA TGTGCCAGCAGCTCAGCCGGGACAGGGCGCTCTGGGGCCAACGTCCTGACTTTC.